The rows below give T cell receptor beta chains drawn from one sample of a study of technical replicates of blood from a few donors. The table came from immunoSEQ multiplex PCR; TCRdb's copy has only in-frame clones and leaves some out. The table lists more than 65,000 clones, 94% of them singletons, with under 0.3% in the top ten. Source material: T cells isolated from PBMCs. The receptors come from a human donor in good health. Each CDR3 is given with its conserved first and last residue. Each record gives: CDR3 DNA, CDR3 protein, J gene, clone size, D gene, V gene. The D gene is left open where the match is weak. Size is stated for part of the rows, as once, few or many counts, or as a class when the clone is expanded.

cdr3_nt: TGTGCCAGCAGTTCGCAGACTAGCGGGAGGACCCCAGTCGCGCAGTATTTT
cdr3_aa: CASSSQTSGRTPVAQYF
j_call: TRBJ2-3
clone_size: NA
d_call: TRBD2
v_call: TRBV28

cdr3_nt: TGTGCCAGCAGTTCTACGCAGGGGGCTGGAAACACCATATATTTT
cdr3_aa: CASSSTQGAGNTIYF
j_call: TRBJ1-3
clone_size: NA
d_call: TRBD1
v_call: TRBV27

cdr3_nt: TGTGCCAGTACTACCACCGCTAATGGCTACACCTTC
cdr3_aa: CASTTTANGYTF
j_call: TRBJ1-2
clone_size: NA
d_call: NA
v_call: TRBV19

cdr3_nt: TGTGCCAGCAACCCGGGGTATTTGGACACTGAAGCTTTCTTT
cdr3_aa: CASNPGYLDTEAFF
j_call: TRBJ1-1
clone_size: NA
d_call: NA
v_call: TRBV7-9

cdr3_nt: TGTGCCAGTACGGCGGACACCCTTGTTGGCTACACCTTC
cdr3_aa: CASTADTLVGYTF
j_call: TRBJ1-2
clone_size: NA
d_call: NA
v_call: TRBV19

cdr3_nt: TGTGCCAGCAGCCAAGGAATATGGCAGGAGGGCTCCCACGAGCAGTACTTC
cdr3_aa: CASSQGIWQEGSHEQYF
j_call: TRBJ2-7
clone_size: NA
d_call: NA
v_call: TRBV14

cdr3_nt: TGTGCCAGCAGCTTACTCGGGGATAGTCAGCCCCAGCATTTT
cdr3_aa: CASSLLGDSQPQHF
j_call: TRBJ1-5
clone_size: NA
d_call: NA
v_call: TRBV7-6

cdr3_nt: TGTGCCAGCAGTTTAGAGGGCAGGGGGAGCTACACCTTC
cdr3_aa: CASSLEGRGSYTF
j_call: TRBJ1-2
clone_size: NA
d_call: TRBD1
v_call: TRBV27

cdr3_nt: TGTGCCAGTAGTGTCCGTGGGTTCGGGGGGGCCGACAATGAGCAGTTCTTC
cdr3_aa: CASSVRGFGGADNEQFF
j_call: TRBJ2-1
clone_size: once
d_call: TRBD2
v_call: TRBV19

cdr3_nt: TGTGCCAGCAGCCTAGGGGGGGCGAACACTGAAGCTTTCTTT
cdr3_aa: CASSLGGANTEAFF
j_call: TRBJ1-1
clone_size: once
d_call: NA
v_call: TRBV13

cdr3_nt: TGTGCCAGCAGTTTATACGAGGACTACGAGCAGTACTTC
cdr3_aa: CASSLYEDYEQYF
j_call: TRBJ2-7
clone_size: NA
d_call: NA
v_call: TRBV27

cdr3_nt: TGTGCCAGCAGCTTAGGTCTGGGTCGGGTCGGGAGCTCCTACAATGAGCAGTTCTTC
cdr3_aa: CASSLGLGRVGSSYNEQFF
j_call: TRBJ2-1
clone_size: NA
d_call: NA
v_call: TRBV7-9

cdr3_nt: TGTGCCAGTAGGGTTCACGGTCGGAAACTGTTTTTT
cdr3_aa: CASRVHGRKLFF
j_call: TRBJ1-4
clone_size: NA
d_call: NA
v_call: TRBV19

cdr3_nt: TGTGCCAGCAGTTTTGGCGGCAGCTCCTACAATGAGCAGTTCTTC
cdr3_aa: CASSFGGSSYNEQFF
j_call: TRBJ2-1
clone_size: NA
d_call: NA
v_call: TRBV28

cdr3_nt: TGTGCCAGCAGTTTAGCAAGCGGGCACCAAGAGACCCAGTACTTC
cdr3_aa: CASSLASGHQETQYF
j_call: TRBJ2-5
clone_size: NA
d_call: NA
v_call: TRBV28

cdr3_nt: TGTGCCAGCACCTCCCGCGATAGAACCGAATACACAGATACGCAGTATTTT
cdr3_aa: CASTSRDRTEYTDTQYF
j_call: TRBJ2-3
clone_size: NA
d_call: NA
v_call: TRBV27

cdr3_nt: TGTGCCAGCAGCTTCGGCGGTCAGAATGAGCAGTTCTTC
cdr3_aa: CASSFGGQNEQFF
j_call: TRBJ2-1
clone_size: NA
d_call: NA
v_call: TRBV11-2

cdr3_nt: TGTGCCAGCAGACCGGACAGGTTGGGCGCCGGGGAGCTGTTTTTT
cdr3_aa: CASRPDRLGAGELFF
j_call: TRBJ2-2
clone_size: NA
d_call: TRBD1
v_call: TRBV7-8

cdr3_nt: TGTGCCAGCAGACTCCATACAGGCTCCCCGGAGACCCAGTACTTC
cdr3_aa: CASRLHTGSPETQYF
j_call: TRBJ2-5
clone_size: NA
d_call: NA
v_call: TRBV16

cdr3_nt: TGTGCCAGCAGTGTACGTTACAGGGGACTCGAAACCTACGAGCAGTACTTC
cdr3_aa: CASSVRYRGLETYEQYF
j_call: TRBJ2-7
clone_size: NA
d_call: NA
v_call: TRBV2

cdr3_nt: TGTGCCAGCAGTAAGAACTCTGAGCAGTACTTC
cdr3_aa: CASSKNSEQYF
j_call: TRBJ2-7
clone_size: NA
d_call: NA
v_call: TRBV2

cdr3_nt: TGCGCCAGCAGCTTCGACAGGCAGTACTCTGGAAACACCATATATTTT
cdr3_aa: CASSFDRQYSGNTIYF
j_call: TRBJ1-3
clone_size: NA
d_call: NA
v_call: TRBV5-1

cdr3_nt: TGTGCCAGCAGCGCCCAGTCCCGGGGGGGCGGGGAGCTGTTTTTT
cdr3_aa: CASSAQSRGGGELFF
j_call: TRBJ2-2
clone_size: once
d_call: TRBD2
v_call: TRBV9

cdr3_nt: TGTGCTAGTGGTTTGGACCCGAGCCGGGAGCTGTTTTTT
cdr3_aa: CASGLDPSRELFF
j_call: TRBJ2-2
clone_size: NA
d_call: NA
v_call: TRBV12-5

cdr3_nt: TGTGCCAGCAGCATCACGGGGATGACCTACGAGCAGTACTTC
cdr3_aa: CASSITGMTYEQYF
j_call: TRBJ2-7
clone_size: NA
d_call: NA
v_call: TRBV11-2

cdr3_nt: TGTGCCAGCAGCGTCCTCGGACAGATGAACACCGGGGAGCTGTTTTTT
cdr3_aa: CASSVLGQMNTGELFF
j_call: TRBJ2-2
clone_size: NA
d_call: NA
v_call: TRBV6-4

cdr3_nt: TGTGCCAGCAGCTTAGTGGGCGGGGGGTCTAGCACAGATACGCAGTATTTT
cdr3_aa: CASSLVGGGSSTDTQYF
j_call: TRBJ2-3
clone_size: NA
d_call: TRBD2
v_call: TRBV11-2

cdr3_nt: TGCGCCAGCAGCTTAAGGACAGGGTCGGACGAGCAGTACTTC
cdr3_aa: CASSLRTGSDEQYF
j_call: TRBJ2-7
clone_size: NA
d_call: TRBD1
v_call: TRBV5-1

cdr3_nt: TGTGCCAGCTCACCACCACTAGAACCCCACTCTGGGGCCAACGTCCTGACTTTC
cdr3_aa: CASSPPLEPHSGANVLTF
j_call: TRBJ2-6
clone_size: NA
d_call: NA
v_call: TRBV18

cdr3_nt: TGTGCCAGCAGGTCGACTAGCATCGACAATGAGCAGTTCTTC
cdr3_aa: CASRSTSIDNEQFF
j_call: TRBJ2-1
clone_size: NA
d_call: TRBD2
v_call: TRBV13

cdr3_nt: TGTGCCAGCAGCCAAGGTATAGGGAGAGAGACCCAGTACTTC
cdr3_aa: CASSQGIGRETQYF
j_call: TRBJ2-5
clone_size: NA
d_call: NA
v_call: TRBV4-2

cdr3_nt: TGTGCCAGCAGTTGGGACAGGGTAGATGGCTACACCTTC
cdr3_aa: CASSWDRVDGYTF
j_call: TRBJ1-2
clone_size: NA
d_call: TRBD1
v_call: TRBV6-5

cdr3_nt: TGTGCCAGCAGCCAAGTGGAGAGCTCCTACAATGAGCAGTTCTTC
cdr3_aa: CASSQVESSYNEQFF
j_call: TRBJ2-1
clone_size: NA
d_call: NA
v_call: TRBV4-2

cdr3_nt: TGTGCCAGCAGCTACACGAACAATGAGCAGTTCTTC
cdr3_aa: CASSYTNNEQFF
j_call: TRBJ2-1
clone_size: NA
d_call: NA
v_call: TRBV11-1

cdr3_nt: TGCGCCAGCAGCCAAGTTGGACTCTCCAAGGAGACCCAGTACTTC
cdr3_aa: CASSQVGLSKETQYF
j_call: TRBJ2-5
clone_size: NA
d_call: NA
v_call: TRBV4-1

cdr3_nt: TGTGCCAGCAGTTCTGTTACACAGAAATACAATGAGCAGTTCTTC
cdr3_aa: CASSSVTQKYNEQFF
j_call: TRBJ2-1
clone_size: once
d_call: NA
v_call: TRBV2

cdr3_nt: TGCAGCGTCCCCGGGAGGGCCAGGGAGACCCAGTACTTC
cdr3_aa: CSVPGRARETQYF
j_call: TRBJ2-5
clone_size: NA
d_call: TRBD2
v_call: TRBV29-1